These 5 T cell receptor beta chains were all obtained from the same sample, sequenced in a study of T cell repertoires in cytomegalovirus infection. TCRdb reprocessed the reads via MiXCR and lists one record per CDR3 protein. This sample has roughly 760,000 distinct CDR3 sequences, with roughly 36% found just once. The sample comprised PBMCs. All receptors derive from a human donor in good health (CMV status not recorded). Some clones in this sample may be carry-over from other donors' samples.

Only a few counts were recorded for this clonotype. The genes are TRBV28 and TRBJ1-2; D not certain. The CDR3 loop spans 12 amino acids. The germline gives CDR1 MDHEN, CDR2 SYDVKM. V was shortened by 6 bases and J by 5 bases, with 10 bases between the two germline ends. CDR3 sequence: CASSRILYGYTF. Written as DNA, the CDR3 is TGTGCCAGCAGCCGTATACTATATGGCTACACCTTC.

The rearrangement links TRBV28 to TRBJ1-5; the match to TRBD1 covers 10 bases. The CDR3 is 17 amino acids. The V segment lost 6 bases and the J segment 6 bases; nucleotides outside the gene matches: 14. Germline V gene data show CDR1 as MDHEN and CDR2 as SYDVKM. In DNA form, the CDR3 reads TGTGCCAGCAGCACCTCCCGACAGGGGGCTTATTGTCAGCCCCAGCATTTT. Protein sequence: CASSTSRQGAYCQPQHF.

This clonotype was observed at least ten times. The genes are TRBV12-3 or TRBV12-4 and TRBJ2-7; maybe TRBD1 (5 bases). Trimming took 3 bases from V and 2 from J, leaving 8 bases between them. The CDR3 totals 13 residues. Here the CDR3 DNA reads TGTGCCAGCAGTTTCGGCAGGGCCTACGAGCAGTACTTC. This encodes CASSFGRAYEQYF.

The rearrangement links TRBV14 to TRBJ2-3; D unclear. Trimming shortened V by 1 base and J by 6 bases, and 14 bases separated the two germline ends. The CDR3 runs to 15 residues. CDR1 is SGHDN, CDR2 FVKESK, per germline. CDR3 nucleotide sequence: TGTGCCAGCAGCCAAGGAATAACATCCAGGGATACGCAGTATTTT. Encoded protein: CASSQGITSRDTQYF.

The chain is built from TRBV12-3 or TRBV12-4 and TRBJ2-3, with 7 bases matching TRBD2. V gave up 6 bases and J gave up 11 bases; unmatched junction bases: 8. The CDR3 runs 12 residues. The CDR3 loop is CASSPSGIGQYF. CDR3 in DNA: TGTGCCAGCAGCCCTAGCGGCATAGGGCAGTATTTT.